Below, 2 T cell receptor beta chains from the same sample are listed, as sequenced in a study of cytomegalovirus exposure and HLA in healthy donors. This PCR relied on a set of 60 Vbeta primers and 13 Jbeta primers. Measured with immunoSEQ multiplex PCR; TCRdb has only the in-frame clones, and not every one. The sample gives approximately 160,000 clones, approximately 78% of which show up once; more than 0.75% is in the top ten. Sequenced sample: PBMCs. All receptors come from a girl aged 2 to 10 in good health and CMV-seropositive.

This chain joins TRBV28 and TRBJ2-7, with D possibly being TRBD2 (7 bases). The CDR3 has 16 residues. Trimming shortened V by 3 bases and J by 2 bases, and 17 bases separated the two germline ends. Germline CDR1 MDHEN, CDR2 SYDVKM. CDR3 sequence: CASSLGRGLKPYEQYF. Written as DNA, the CDR3 is TGTGCCAGCAGTTTGGGGCGGGGGCTGAAACCCTACGAGCAGTACTTC.

The rearrangement uses TRBV30 and TRBJ1-2; 10 bases are a match to TRBD1. The junction had 1 base not matched to a gene; V was cut back by 0 bases and J by 6 bases. The CDR3 contains 13 residues. Germline CDR1 GTSNPN, CDR2 SVGIG (reference sequence). The CDR3 here is CAWSVGTGDGYTF. The CDR3 DNA sequence: TGTGCCTGGAGTGTAGGGACAGGGGATGGCTACACCTTC.